These 5 T cell receptor beta chains originate from one sample sequenced in a study of OX40 agonist ivuxolimab in advanced cancers. The library was generated by the immunoSEQ multiplex PCR assay. TCRdb mirrors the immuneACCESS table, restricted to in-frame sequences. Some clones are absent from its copies; in checked studies, under half trace to an unresolved V gene, and the reason for the others is unknown. In this sample the table shows 30,000 to 40,000 clones, about 80% of which occur a single time. The biggest ten clones account for almost 10% of the sample. The sequenced sample was CD4+ or CD8+ T cells sorted from blood, obtained in a trial of the OX40 agonist ivuxolimab. These receptors all stem from an adult with an advanced solid tumor such as melanoma, head and neck, liver or kidney cancer.

The chain combines TRBV6-5 with TRBJ1-4; 9 nucleotides line up with TRBD1. The CDR3 has 14 residues. With V trimmed by 7 bases and J by 11 bases, 11 bases remained unmatched. Per germline, CDR1 MNHEY and CDR2 SVGAGI. The CDR3 protein is CASNPGQGLEKLFF. The CDR3 nucleotides read TGTGCCAGCAATCCGGGACAGGGACTTGAGAAACTGTTTTTT.

The chain combines TRBV7-7 with TRBJ2-5; D call uncertain. Trimming left V 1 base short and J 4 bases short, with 7 bases between. Germline V gives CDR1 SSHAT, CDR2 FNYEAQ (reference sequence). This CDR3 comprises 13 residues. DNA for the CDR3: TGTGCCAGCAGCTTAGTAGATGGAGAGACCCAGTACTTC. Translation gives CASSLVDGETQYF.

This chain's CDR3 is CASSQGVRAQETQYF. Written as DNA, the CDR3 is TGTGCCAGCAGCCAGGGGGTCAGGGCGCAAGAGACCCAGTACTTC. This chain joins TRBV7-9 and TRBJ2-5; TRBD1 matches 7 bases. CDR1 SEHNR and CDR2 FQNEAQ come from the germline V gene (reference sequence). CDR3 length: 15 residues. Trimming removed 5 bases from V and 2 bases from J; junction bases left unmatched: 8.

The chain combines TRBV28 with TRBJ2-7; a weak D match, TRBD1 (6 bases). In germline, CDR1 is MDHEN, CDR2 SYDVKM. With 2 bases removed from V and 2 bases from J, the gap between germline ends came to 10 bases. The CDR3 has 14 amino acids. CDR3 nucleotides: TGTGCCAGCAGTTTAGGACAGCCTCCCTACGAGCAGTACTTC. Its protein is CASSLGQPPYEQYF.

By share of the sample, this clone is large (0.1 to 1%). V is TRBV2 and J is TRBJ2-1, with TRBD2 matching 10 bases. The CDR3 is 15 amino acids. Germline CDR1 SNHLY, CDR2 FYNNEI. Trimming cost V 3 bases and J 6 bases; bases outside gene matches: 5. The CDR3 sequence is CASSDGLAVINEQFF. Here the CDR3 DNA reads TGTGCCAGCAGTGATGGACTAGCGGTCATCAATGAGCAGTTCTTC.